What follows is one T cell receptor (beta chain) and its context. This clone was detected only a few times. No antigen is known for it. The record has no base qualities; no much larger clone is one base away. TCRbeta CDR3 regions were amplified from genomic DNA using the immunoSEQ Assay, a bias-controlled multiplex PCR. From the authors' description of their analysis: The number of nucleated cells in each sample was estimated from the amplification of reference gene primers within the assay. To quantify the absolute abundance of each unique TCRbeta CDR3 rearrangement, sequence reads were collapsed and filtered. Productive Simpson clonality was computed per sample as the square root of Simpson's diversity index over productive rearrangements. Not all clones reach the TCRdb copy of this immuneACCESS table, which keeps in-frame sequences only. Checked studies attribute under half of the gap to unresolved V genes and leave the rest unexplained. V and J calls and clone size follow that table, whereas D and trimming were derived from the DNA. This sample holds about 250,000 clones; 86% were observed only once. The ten largest account for 5.5% to 6.5% of the sample.

One collaborating source in Seattle enrolled patients while the patients were actively infected and followed the patients over time throughout the course of disease. Collaborating institutions collected whole blood in K2EDTA tubes following their own protocols. For TCRbeta analysis, collaborators shipped samples as frozen whole blood, isolated PBMCs, or DNA extracted from either of those sample types. The data were taken from a study of blood T cell repertoires in COVID-19 (dated by TCRdb to 2020 to 2021). Concerning the study at large: The collaborator samples originated in the United States, Italy and Spain and spanned the acute and convalescent phases of COVID-19. A freely available public database, intended as a resource for researchers studying the immune response to SARS-CoV-2, is where the repertoires were released. The dataset comprised deeply sampled blood TCRbeta repertoires from subjects exposed to, actively infected with, or recovered from COVID-19. Samples were obtained from the ongoing ImmuneRACE study (first 160 participants) and from roughly 1,300 subjects provided by 6 global collaborators. The material from the prospective study consisted of cDNA or gDNA derived from T cells, B-cell-depleted T cells, or PBMCs. A de-identified subject ID, COVID-19 status, age in years and sex were almost always included in the sample metadata. Where available, HLA class I and class II types were obtained from metadata supplied by the sample provider rather than from assay-based typing. What the research found in general, with its limitations: The amount of clinical and demographic metadata varied by source and participant and was provided uncurated.

The source is a woman of 80 years or more with COVID-19, enrolled during active disease. Sequencing input: peripheral blood.

CDR3 loop: CASSSRLSTDTQYF. Here is the DNA: TGCGCCAGCAGCTCGAGACTGTCCACAGATACGCAGTATTTT. The V and J segments used are TRBV5-1 and TRBJ2-3, with the D gene uncertain. The CDR3 runs 14 residues from the cysteine to the phenylalanine. Here the CDR3 DNA is all that survives: 42 bases in frame from base 1. From the germline V gene, CDR1 is SGHRS and CDR2 is YFSETQ. Relative to germline, V is 3 bases shorter and J is 2 bases shorter, with 10 bases between their ends.